These 3 T cell receptor beta chains originate from one sample sequenced in a study of CXCR3-negative and CXCR3-positive naive CD8 T cells. Study results and caveats: Comparison of naive cells showed more hydrophobic TRB CDR3s in CXCR3-positive than in CXCR3-negative naive cells.

Their antigens are not known. The TRB libraries of cDNA were built by UMI-labeled 5' RACE. After re-calling the 5' RACE reads, TCRdb lists one entry per CDR3 protein, DNA absent. The repertoire table contains approximately 100,000 distinct CDR3 sequences. The sample consisted of naive CXCR3+ CD8+ T cells from blood. Subset described: CD45RO-CCR7+CD27+CD95- naive CD8+ T cells expressing CXCR3 (TNR3+). All receptors derive from a human donor in good health. Some clones in this sample may be carry-over from other donors' samples.

The chain combines TRBV7-6 with TRBJ2-1. Germline V gene lookup returns CDR1 SGHVS and CDR2 FNYEAQ. The CDR3 extends over 15 amino acids. This chain's CDR3 is CASSHTGSSYNEQFF. The full variable domain, completed using reference TRBV7-6 and TRBJ2-1, is GAGVSQSPRYKVTKRGQDVALRCDPISGHVSLYWYRQALGQGPEFLTYFNYEAQQDKSGLPNDRFSAERPEGSISTLTIQRTEQRDSAMYRCASSHTGSSYNEQFFGPGTRLTVL.

This sequence joins TRBV12-3 or TRBV12-4 and TRBJ2-3; TCRdb designates TRBD2, a call that cannot be tested without DNA. This CDR3 comprises 17 residues. CDR3 protein: CASSLRDGGSSKDTQYF.

This rearrangement joins TRBV7-3 to TRBJ2-1. Germline loops: CDR1 SGHTA, CDR2 FQGTGA. The CDR3 totals 13 residues. The CDR3 spells CTSSVGVGNEQFF.